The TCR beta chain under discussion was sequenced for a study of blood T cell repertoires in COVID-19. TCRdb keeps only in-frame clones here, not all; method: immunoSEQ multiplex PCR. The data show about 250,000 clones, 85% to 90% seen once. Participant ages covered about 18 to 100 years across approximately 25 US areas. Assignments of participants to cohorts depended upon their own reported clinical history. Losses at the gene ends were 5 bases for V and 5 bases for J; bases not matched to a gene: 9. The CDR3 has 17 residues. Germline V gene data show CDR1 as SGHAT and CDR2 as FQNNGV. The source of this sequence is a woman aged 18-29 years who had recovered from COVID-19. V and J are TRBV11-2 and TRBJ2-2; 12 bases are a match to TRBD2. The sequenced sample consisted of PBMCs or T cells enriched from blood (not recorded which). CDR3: CASSLQGLAGGTGELFF. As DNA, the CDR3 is TGTGCCAGCAGCCTACAAGGTCTAGCGGGGGGGACCGGGGAGCTGTTTTTT.